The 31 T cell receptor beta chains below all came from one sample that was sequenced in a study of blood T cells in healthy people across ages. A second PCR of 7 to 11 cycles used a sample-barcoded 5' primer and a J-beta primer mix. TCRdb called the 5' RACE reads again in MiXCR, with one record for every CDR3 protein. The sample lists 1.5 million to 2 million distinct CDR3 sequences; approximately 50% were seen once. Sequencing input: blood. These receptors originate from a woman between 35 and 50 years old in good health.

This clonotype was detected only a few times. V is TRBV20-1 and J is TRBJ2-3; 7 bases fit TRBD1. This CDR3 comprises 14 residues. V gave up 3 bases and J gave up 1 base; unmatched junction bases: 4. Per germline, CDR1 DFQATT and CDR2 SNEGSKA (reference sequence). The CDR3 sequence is CSASRGQGTDTQYF. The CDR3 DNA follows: TGCAGTGCTAGCCGCGGACAGGGCACAGATACGCAGTATTTT.

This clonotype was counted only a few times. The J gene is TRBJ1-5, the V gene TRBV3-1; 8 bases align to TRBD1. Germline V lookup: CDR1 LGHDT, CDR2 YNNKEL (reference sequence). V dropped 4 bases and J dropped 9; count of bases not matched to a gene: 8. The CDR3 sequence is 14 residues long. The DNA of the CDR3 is TGTGCCAGCAGCCCCGGGACAGGCGTAAGGCCCCAGCATTTT. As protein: CASSPGTGVRPQHF.

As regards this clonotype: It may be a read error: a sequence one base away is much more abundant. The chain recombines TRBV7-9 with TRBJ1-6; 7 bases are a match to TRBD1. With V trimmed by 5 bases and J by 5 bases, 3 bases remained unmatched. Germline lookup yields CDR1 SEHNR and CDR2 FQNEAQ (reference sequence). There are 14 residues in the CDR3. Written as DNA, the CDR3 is TGTGCCAGCAGCCGGGACAGTGATAATTCACCCCTCCACTTT. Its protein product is CASSRDSDNSPLHF. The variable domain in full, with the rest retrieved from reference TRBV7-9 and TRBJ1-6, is DTGVSQNPRHKITKRGQNVTFRCDPISEHNRLYWYRQTLGQGPEFLTYFQNEAQLEKSRLLSDRFSAERPKGSFSTLEIQRTEQGDSAMYLCASSRDSDNSPLHFGNGTRLTVT.

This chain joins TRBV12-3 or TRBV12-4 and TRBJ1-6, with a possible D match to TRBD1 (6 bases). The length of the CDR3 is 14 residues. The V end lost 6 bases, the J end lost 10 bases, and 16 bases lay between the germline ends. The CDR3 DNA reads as TGTGCCAGCAGCAACCCGACAGGACTATCACCCCTCCACTTT. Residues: CASSNPTGLSPLHF.

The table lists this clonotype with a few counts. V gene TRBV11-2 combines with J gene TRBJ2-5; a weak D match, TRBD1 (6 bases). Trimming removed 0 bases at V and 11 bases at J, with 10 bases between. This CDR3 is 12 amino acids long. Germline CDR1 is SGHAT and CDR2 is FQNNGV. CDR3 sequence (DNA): TGTGCCAGCAGCTTAGATGAGACAGGACAGTACTTC. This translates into CASSLDETGQYF.

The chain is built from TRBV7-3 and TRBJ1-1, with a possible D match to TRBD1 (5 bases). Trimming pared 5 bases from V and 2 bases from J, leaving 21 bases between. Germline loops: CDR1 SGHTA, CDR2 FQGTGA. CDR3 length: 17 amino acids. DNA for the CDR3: TGTGCCAGCAGCCCGATATCCCCAGACAGAGAAAACACTGAAGCTTTCTTT. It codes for CASSPISPDRENTEAFF.

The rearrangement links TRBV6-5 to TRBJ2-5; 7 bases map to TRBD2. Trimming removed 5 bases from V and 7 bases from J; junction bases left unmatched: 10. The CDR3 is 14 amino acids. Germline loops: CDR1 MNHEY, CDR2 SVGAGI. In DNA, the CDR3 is TGTGCCAGCAGTCCCGGGGGGAATTGGGGGACCCAGTACTTC. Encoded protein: CASSPGGNWGTQYF.

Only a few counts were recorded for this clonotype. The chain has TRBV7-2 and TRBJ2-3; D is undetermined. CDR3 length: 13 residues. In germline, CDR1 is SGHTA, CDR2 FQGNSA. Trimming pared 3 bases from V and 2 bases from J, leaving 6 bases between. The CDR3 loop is CASSFSNTDTQYF. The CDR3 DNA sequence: TGTGCCAGCAGCTTCTCAAACACAGATACGCAGTATTTT.

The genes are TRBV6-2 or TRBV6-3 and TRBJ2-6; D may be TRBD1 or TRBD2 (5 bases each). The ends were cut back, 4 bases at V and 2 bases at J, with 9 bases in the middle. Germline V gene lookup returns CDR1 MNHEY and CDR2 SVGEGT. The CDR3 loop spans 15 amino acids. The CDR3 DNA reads TGTGCCAGCAGTTGGGGGTCAGCTGGGGCCAACGTCCTGACTTTC. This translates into CASSWGSAGANVLTF.

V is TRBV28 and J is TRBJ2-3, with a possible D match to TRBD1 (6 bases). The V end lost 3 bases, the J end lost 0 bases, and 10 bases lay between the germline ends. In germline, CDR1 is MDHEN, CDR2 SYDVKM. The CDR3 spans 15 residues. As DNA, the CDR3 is TGTGCCAGCAGTTTCGGACAGTTTAGCACAGATACGCAGTATTTT. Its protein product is CASSFGQFSTDTQYF.

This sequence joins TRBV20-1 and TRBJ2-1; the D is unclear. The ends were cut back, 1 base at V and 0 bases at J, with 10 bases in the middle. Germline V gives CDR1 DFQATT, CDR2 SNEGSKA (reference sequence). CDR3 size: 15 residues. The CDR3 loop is CSARVGPSSYNEQFF. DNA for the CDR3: TGCAGTGCTAGAGTAGGGCCTAGCTCCTACAATGAGCAGTTCTTC.

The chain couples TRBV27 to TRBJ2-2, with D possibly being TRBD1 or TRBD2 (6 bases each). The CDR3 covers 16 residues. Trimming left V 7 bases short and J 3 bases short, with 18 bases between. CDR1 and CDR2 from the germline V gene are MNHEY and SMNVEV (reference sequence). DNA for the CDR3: TGTGCCAGCACAAGGATCTGGGGGGCTGACACCGGGGAGCTGTTTTTT. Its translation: CASTRIWGADTGELFF.

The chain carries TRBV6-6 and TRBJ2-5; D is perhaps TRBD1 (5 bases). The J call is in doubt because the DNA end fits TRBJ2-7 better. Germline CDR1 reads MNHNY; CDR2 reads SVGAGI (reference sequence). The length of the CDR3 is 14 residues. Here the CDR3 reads CASSYEGALNEQYF. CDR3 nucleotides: TGTGCCAGCAGTTATGAAGGGGCTTTAAACGAGCAGTACTTC.

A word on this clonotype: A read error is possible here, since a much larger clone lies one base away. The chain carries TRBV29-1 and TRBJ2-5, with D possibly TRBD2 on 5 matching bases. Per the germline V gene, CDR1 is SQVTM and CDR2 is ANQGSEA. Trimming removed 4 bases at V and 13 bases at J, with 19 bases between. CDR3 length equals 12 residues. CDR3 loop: CSVAPLTGIRYF. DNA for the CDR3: TGCAGCGTTGCCCCTTTGACGGGGATACGGTACTTC. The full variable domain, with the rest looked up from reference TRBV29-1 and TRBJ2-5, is SAVISQKPSRDICQRGTSLTIQCQVDSQVTMMFWYRQQPGQSLTLIATANQGSEATYESGFVIDKFPISRPNLTFSTLTVSNMSPEDSSIYLCSVAPLTGIRYFGPGTRLLVL.

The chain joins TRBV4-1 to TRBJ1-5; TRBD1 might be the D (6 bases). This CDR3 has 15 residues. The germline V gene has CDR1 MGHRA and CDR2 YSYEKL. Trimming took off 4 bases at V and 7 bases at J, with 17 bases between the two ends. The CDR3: CASSLDAKGEQPQHF. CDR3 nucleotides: TGCGCCAGCAGCCTTGATGCGAAGGGGGAACAGCCCCAGCATTTT.

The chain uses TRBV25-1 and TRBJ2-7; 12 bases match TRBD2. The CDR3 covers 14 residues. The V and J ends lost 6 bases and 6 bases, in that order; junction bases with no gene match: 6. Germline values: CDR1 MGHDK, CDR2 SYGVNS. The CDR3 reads CASRGLAGMIEQYF. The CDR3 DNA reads TGTGCCAGCAGAGGACTAGCGGGGATGATCGAGCAGTACTTC.

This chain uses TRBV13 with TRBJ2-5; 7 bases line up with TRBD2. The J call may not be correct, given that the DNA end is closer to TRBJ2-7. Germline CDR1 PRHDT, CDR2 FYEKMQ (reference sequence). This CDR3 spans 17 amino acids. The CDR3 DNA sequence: TGTGCCAGCAGCTCGACGCTTGGGACTAACAAACCCTACGAGCAGTACTTC. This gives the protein CASSSTLGTNKPYEQYF.

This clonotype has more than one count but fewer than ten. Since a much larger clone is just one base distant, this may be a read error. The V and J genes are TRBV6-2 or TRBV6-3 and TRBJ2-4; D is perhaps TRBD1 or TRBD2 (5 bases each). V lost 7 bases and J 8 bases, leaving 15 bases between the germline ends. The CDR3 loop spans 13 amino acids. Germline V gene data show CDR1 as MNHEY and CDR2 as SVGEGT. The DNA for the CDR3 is TGTGCCAGCAAGACAGAGGGGAGTGACATTCAGTACTTC. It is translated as CASKTEGSDIQYF.

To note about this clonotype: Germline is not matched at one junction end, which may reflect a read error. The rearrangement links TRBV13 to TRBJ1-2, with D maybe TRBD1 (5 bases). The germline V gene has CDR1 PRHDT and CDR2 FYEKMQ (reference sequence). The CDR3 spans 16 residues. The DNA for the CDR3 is TGTACCAGCAGCTTAGGCCGGGGGGGAGACAATGATGGCTACACCTTC. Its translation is CTSSLGRGGDNDGYTF.

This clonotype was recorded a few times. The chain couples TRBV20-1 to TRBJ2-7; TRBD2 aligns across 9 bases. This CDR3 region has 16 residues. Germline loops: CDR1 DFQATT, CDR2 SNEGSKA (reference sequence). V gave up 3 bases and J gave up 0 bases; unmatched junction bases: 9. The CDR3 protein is CSASGLRRGGSYEQYF. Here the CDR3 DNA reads TGCAGTGCTAGTGGTTTGAGGCGGGGGGGCTCCTACGAGCAGTACTTC.

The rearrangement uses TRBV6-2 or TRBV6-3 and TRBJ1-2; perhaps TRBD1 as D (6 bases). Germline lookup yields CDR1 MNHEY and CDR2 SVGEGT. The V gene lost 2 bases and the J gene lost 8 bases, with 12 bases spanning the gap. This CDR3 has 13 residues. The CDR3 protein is CASSYQGITGYTF. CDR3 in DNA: TGTGCCAGCAGTTACCAGGGGATAACCGGCTACACCTTC.

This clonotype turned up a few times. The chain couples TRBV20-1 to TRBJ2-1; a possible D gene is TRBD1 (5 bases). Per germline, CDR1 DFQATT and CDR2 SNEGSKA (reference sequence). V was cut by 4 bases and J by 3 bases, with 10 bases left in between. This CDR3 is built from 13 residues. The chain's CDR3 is CSATRQIYNEQFF. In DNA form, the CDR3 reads TGCAGTGCTACCAGACAGATCTACAATGAGCAGTTCTTC.

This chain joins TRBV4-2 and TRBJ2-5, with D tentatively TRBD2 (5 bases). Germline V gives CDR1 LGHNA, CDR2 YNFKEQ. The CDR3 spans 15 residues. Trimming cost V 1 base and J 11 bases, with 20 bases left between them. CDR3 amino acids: CASSQAGRDLNEQYF. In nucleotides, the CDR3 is TGTGCCAGCAGCCAAGCGGGGAGAGACCTCAATGAGCAGTACTTC.

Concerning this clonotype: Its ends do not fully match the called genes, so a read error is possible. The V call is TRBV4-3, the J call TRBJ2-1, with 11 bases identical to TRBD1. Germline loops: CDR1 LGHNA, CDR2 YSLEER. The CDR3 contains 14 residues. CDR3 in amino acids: CASSIRTGGDERFF. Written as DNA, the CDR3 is TGCGCCAGCAGCATCCGGACAGGGGGCGATGAGCGGTTCTTC.

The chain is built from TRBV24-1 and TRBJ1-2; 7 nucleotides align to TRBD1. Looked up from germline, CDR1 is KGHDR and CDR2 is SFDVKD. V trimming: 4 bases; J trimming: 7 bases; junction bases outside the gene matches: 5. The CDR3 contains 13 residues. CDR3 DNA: TGTGCCACCAGTGAAACAGGGGTCTCTGGCTACACCTTC. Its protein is CATSETGVSGYTF.

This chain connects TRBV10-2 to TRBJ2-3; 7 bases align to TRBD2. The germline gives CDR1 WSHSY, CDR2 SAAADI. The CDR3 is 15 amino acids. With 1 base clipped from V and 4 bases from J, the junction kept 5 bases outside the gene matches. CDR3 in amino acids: CASSECGGVSDTQYF. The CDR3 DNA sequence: TGCGCCAGCAGTGAGTGCGGGGGTGTCTCAGATACGCAGTATTTT.

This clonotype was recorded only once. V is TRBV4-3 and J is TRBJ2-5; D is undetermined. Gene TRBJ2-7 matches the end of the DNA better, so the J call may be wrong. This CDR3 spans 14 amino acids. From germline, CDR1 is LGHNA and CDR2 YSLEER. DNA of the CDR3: TGCGCCAGCAGCCAAGAGACTGATTCCTACGAGCAGTACTTC. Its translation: CASSQETDSYEQYF.

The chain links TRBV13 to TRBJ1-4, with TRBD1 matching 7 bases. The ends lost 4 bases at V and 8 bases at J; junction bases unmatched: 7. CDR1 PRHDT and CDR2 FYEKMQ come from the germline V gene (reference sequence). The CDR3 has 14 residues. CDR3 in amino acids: CASSSRQGGEKLFF. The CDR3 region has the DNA TGTGCCAGCAGCTCCCGACAGGGAGGGGAAAAACTGTTTTTT. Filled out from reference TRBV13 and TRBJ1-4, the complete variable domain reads AAGVIQSPRHLIKEKRETATLKCYPIPRHDTVYWYQQGPGQDPQFLISFYEKMQSDKGSIPDRFSAQQFSDYHSELNMSSLELGDSALYFCASSSRQGGEKLFFGSGTQLSVL.

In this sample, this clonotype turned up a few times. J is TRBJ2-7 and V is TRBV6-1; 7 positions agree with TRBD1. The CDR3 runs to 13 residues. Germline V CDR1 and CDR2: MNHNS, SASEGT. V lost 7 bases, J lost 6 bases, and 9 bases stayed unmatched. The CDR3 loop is CASNHDRAGEQYF. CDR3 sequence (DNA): TGTGCCAGCAACCACGACAGGGCGGGCGAGCAGTACTTC.

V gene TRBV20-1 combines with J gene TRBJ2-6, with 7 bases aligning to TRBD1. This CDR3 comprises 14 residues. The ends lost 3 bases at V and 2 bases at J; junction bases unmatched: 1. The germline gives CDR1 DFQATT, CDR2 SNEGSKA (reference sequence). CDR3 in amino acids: CSASQGAGANVLTF. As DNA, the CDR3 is TGCAGTGCTAGTCAGGGGGCTGGGGCCAACGTCCTGACTTTC.

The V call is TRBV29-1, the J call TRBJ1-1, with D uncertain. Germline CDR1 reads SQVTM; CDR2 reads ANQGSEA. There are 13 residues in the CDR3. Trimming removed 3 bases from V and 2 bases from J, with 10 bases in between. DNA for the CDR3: TGCAGCGTTGAGGATAGATTAAACACTGAAGCTTTCTTT. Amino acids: CSVEDRLNTEAFF.